This TCR beta chain was profiled in a study of shared T cell receptors in the human thymus. The data were produced by immunoSEQ multiplex PCR, yet TCRdb's version contains in-frame clones alone and is incomplete. This sample carries 720,000 or so clones, roughly 85% of them seen once, and the ten largest clones take around 0.01%. CDR1 is SGHTS, CDR2 YDEGEE, per germline. Trimming stripped 1 base from V and 5 bases from J, with 13 bases between. The CDR3 loop spans 15 amino acids. These data were also filed under a second study, of human thymus T cells. That report notes: Healthy Finnish infants undergoing corrective surgery for congenital heart defects were used as donors. Resections that were taken during corrective heart surgery supplied the thymus tissue. There appeared to be biased usage of V and J genes in thymic and blood repertoires. Among unrelated individuals, related research reported thymic repertoires that overlapped highly.

This clonotype was obtained from a girl in the first two years of life with a congenital heart defect. The genes are TRBV5-8 and TRBJ1-3; D ambiguous. Sequencing used thymocytes. CDR3 bases: TGTGCCAGCAGCTTGCCCATGTTTCCCCGAAACACCATATATTTT. Translated, it gives CASSLPMFPRNTIYF.